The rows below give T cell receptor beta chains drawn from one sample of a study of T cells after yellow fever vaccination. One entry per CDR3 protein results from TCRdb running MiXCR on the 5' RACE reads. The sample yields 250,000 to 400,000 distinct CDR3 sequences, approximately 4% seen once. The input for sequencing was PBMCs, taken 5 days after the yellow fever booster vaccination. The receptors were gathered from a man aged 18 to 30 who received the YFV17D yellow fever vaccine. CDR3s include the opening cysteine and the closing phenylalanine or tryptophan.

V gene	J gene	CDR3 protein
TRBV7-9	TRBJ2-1	CASSSHNLGQFF
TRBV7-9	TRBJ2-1	CASSTDSGPNNEQFF
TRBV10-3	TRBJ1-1	CATSEPQEDTEAFF
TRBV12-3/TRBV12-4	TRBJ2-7	CASSQLTSGPYEQYF
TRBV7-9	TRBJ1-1	CASSLRGADTEAFF
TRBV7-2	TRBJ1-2	CASSFQIGYTF
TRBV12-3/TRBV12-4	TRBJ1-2	CASSLGSGGRYGYTF
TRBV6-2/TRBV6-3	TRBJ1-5	CASSSGTGGWQPQHF
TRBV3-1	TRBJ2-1	CASSPRTRTSGHNEQFF
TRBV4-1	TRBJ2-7	CASSQLLAHAYEQYF
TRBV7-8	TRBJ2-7	CASSLRQGRVNEQYF
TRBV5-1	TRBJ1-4	CASSPWTGGANVVREKLFF